These 27 T cell receptor beta chains were sequenced from one sample in a study. TCRdb redid the calling of the RT-PCR reads with MiXCR, one entry per CDR3 protein. The data contain hundreds of thousands of distinct CDR3 sequences, 12% to 15% of them singletons. The sample comprised memory CD4+ T cells from blood. The receptors come from a female donor in good health, serving as a healthy control.

This clonotype was detected ten times or more. CDR3 nucleotide sequence: TGTGCCAGCAGCCCTTTTGGGTATGGCACCGGGGAGCTGTTTTTT. It translates to CASSPFGYGTGELFF. V usage is TRBV4-2 and J usage is TRBJ2-2; no firm D call. CDR1 is LGHNA and CDR2 is YNFKEQ in the germline V gene. Trimming took off 4 bases at V and 4 bases at J, with 13 bases between the two ends. The CDR3 is 15 residues long.

V gene TRBV3-1 combines with J gene TRBJ2-7, with TRBD2 as a possible D gene (5 bases). This CDR3 is 14 amino acids long. Looked up from germline, CDR1 is LGHDT and CDR2 is YNNKEL (reference sequence). V lost 4 bases and J lost 3, with 13 bases in between. The DNA for the CDR3 is TGTGCCAGCAGCCTTTTTTCCGGGATCTACGAGCAGTACTTC. It is translated as CASSLFSGIYEQYF.

Points on this clonotype: With a much larger clone just one base away, this may be a read error. The CDR3 sequence is CAQNGQLGTEAFF. CDR3 nucleotide sequence: TGTGCCCAAAACGGACAGCTTGGCACTGAAGCTTTCTTT. The chain employs TRBV30 and TRBJ1-1; weak D call: TRBD1 (6 bases). The CDR3 extends over 13 amino acids. V was cut by 8 bases and J by 4 bases, with 17 bases left in between. Germline assignment: CDR1 GTSNPN and CDR2 SVGIG (reference sequence).

This clonotype has more than one count but fewer than ten. V usage is TRBV6-6 and J usage is TRBJ2-1; TRBD1 aligns across 8 bases. The germline gives CDR1 MNHNY, CDR2 SVGAGI (reference sequence). The trim removed 6 bases at V and 3 bases at J, leaving 7 bases unmatched. CDR3 size: 15 residues. This chain's CDR3 is CASRPTGQDYNEQFF. CDR3 coding DNA: TGTGCCAGCAGACCCACGGGACAGGACTACAATGAGCAGTTCTTC.

This clonotype was counted ten times or more. The CDR3 region is CAISQVTYTDTQYF. CDR3 DNA: TGTGCCATCAGTCAGGTCACGTACACAGATACGCAGTATTTT. This chain uses TRBV10-3 with TRBJ2-3; D remains ambiguous. CDR1 and CDR2 (germline): ENHRY, SYGVKD. The CDR3 totals 14 residues. V lost 5 bases, J lost 2 bases, and 11 bases lay in between.

This clonotype was detected only a few times. The chain recombines TRBV20-1 with TRBJ2-3; unclear D gene. This CDR3 has 14 amino acids. CDR1 DFQATT and CDR2 SNEGSKA come from the germline V gene (reference sequence). V dropped 1 base and J dropped 3 bases, with 11 bases sitting between them. CDR3 amino acids: CSARVPQRTDTQYF. The DNA of the CDR3 is TGCAGTGCTAGAGTTCCCCAGAGAACAGATACGCAGTATTTT.

This clonotype was seen at least ten times. The V call is TRBV20-1, the J call TRBJ2-7; D might be TRBD1 or TRBD2, each matching 5 bases. Germline values: CDR1 DFQATT, CDR2 SNEGSKA (reference sequence). This CDR3 comprises 13 residues. The V end was cut by 2 bases, the J end by 5 bases, with 13 bases between. DNA for the CDR3: TGCAGTGCTAGACCTGGGGGTATTGACGAGCAGTACTTC. Translated, it gives CSARPGGIDEQYF.

V and J are TRBV20-1 and TRBJ2-3; TRBD2 agrees at 12 bases. This CDR3 has 17 residues. V gave up 6 bases and J gave up 1 base; unmatched junction bases: 11. The germline CDR1 and CDR2 sequences are DFQATT and SNEGSKA (reference sequence). CDR3 amino acids: CSADLAGGVRGTDTQYF. The CDR3, as DNA: TGCAGTGCGGATCTAGCGGGAGGGGTTCGAGGCACAGATACGCAGTATTTT.

The sample holds many counts of this clonotype. The chain joins TRBV5-5 to TRBJ2-1, with D possibly being TRBD1 or TRBD2 (7 bases each). The V end was cut by 7 bases, the J end by 6 bases, with 20 bases between. CDR3 length equals 15 residues. Germline V gives CDR1 SGHKS, CDR2 YYEKEE (reference sequence). The CDR3 DNA sequence: TGTGCCAGCGGGTTACACAGGGGAGGGGGCAATGAGCAGTTCTTC. Translation: CASGLHRGGGNEQFF. Using reference TRBV5-5 and TRBJ2-1 for the parts outside the CDR3, the full variable domain is DAGVTQSPTHLIKTRGQQVTLRCSPISGHKSVSWYQQVLGQGPQFIFQYYEKEERGRGNFPDRFSARQFPNYSSELNVNALLLGDSALYLCASGLHRGGGNEQFFGPGTRLTVL.

This chain connects TRBV27 to TRBJ1-1; maybe TRBD1 (5 bases). CDR1 and CDR2 (germline): MNHEY, SMNVEV (reference sequence). Trimming stripped 5 bases from V and 3 bases from J, with 25 bases between. CDR3 length equals 18 residues. DNA of the CDR3: TGTGCCAGCAGTCCTCCCGTCGGGGCCGATAAACCCGACACTGAAGCTTTCTTT. It codes for CASSPPVGADKPDTEAFF.

This clonotype was seen many times. CDR3 sequence reads: CSAKGVGIQYF. In DNA form, the CDR3 reads TGCAGTGCCAAGGGTGTTGGCATTCAGTACTTC. The rearrangement uses TRBV20-1 and TRBJ2-4; D is unclear. From germline, CDR1 is DFQATT and CDR2 SNEGSKA (reference sequence). The germline V and J ends were trimmed by 6 bases and 9 bases, with 12 bases remaining between them. The CDR3 totals 11 residues.

This sequence joins TRBV20-1 and TRBJ1-2, with D unresolved. Germline CDR1 and CDR2: DFQATT and SNEGSKA (reference sequence). The CDR3 covers 11 residues. V was clipped by 5 bases and J by 6 bases, with 10 bases between them. CDR3 amino acids: CSAPRVDGYTF. CDR3 DNA sequence: TGCAGTGCTCCCCGGGTCGATGGCTACACCTTC.

In its sample, this clonotype was seen a few times. The genes are TRBV4-3 and TRBJ2-2, with TRBD1 identical over 8 bases. CDR3 length equals 21 residues. The junction had 17 bases not matched to a gene; V was cut back by 1 base and J by 1 base. CDR1 and CDR2 from the germline V gene are LGHNA and YSLEER. CDR3 in amino acids: CASSQAGVGQGARGNTGELFF. The CDR3 DNA sequence: TGCGCCAGCAGCCAAGCTGGGGTGGGGCAGGGGGCGCGTGGGAACACCGGGGAGCTGTTTTTT.

Only a few counts were recorded for this clonotype. The J gene is TRBJ2-3, the V gene TRBV5-1; D ambiguous. Trimming took off 0 bases at V and 3 bases at J, with 11 bases between the two ends. This CDR3 has 15 residues. CDR1 is SGHRS, CDR2 YFSETQ, per germline. CDR3: CASSLALLITDTQYF. In nucleotides, the CDR3 is TGCGCCAGCAGCTTGGCGCTCTTAATTACAGATACGCAGTATTTT.

This clonotype was detected many times. This chain links TRBV7-2 with TRBJ1-3, with D perhaps matching TRBD1 (5 bases). CDR3 length: 18 residues. The germline V gene has CDR1 SGHTA and CDR2 FQGNSA. Trimming left V 3 bases short and J 1 base short, with 19 bases between. The CDR3 DNA reads as TGTGCCAGCAGCTTTTCTCCCCTCCGGGGGTCTTCTGGAAACACCATATATTTT. Translating it yields CASSFSPLRGSSGNTIYF.

J is TRBJ2-1 and V is TRBV5-1; the D gene is possibly TRBD2 (5 bases). The CDR3 totals 14 residues. Trimming removed 3 bases at V and 9 bases at J, with 16 bases between. Germline V lookup: CDR1 SGHRS, CDR2 YFSETQ. CDR3 amino acids: CASSSQAVRGEQFF. The CDR3 nucleotides read TGCGCCAGCAGCTCCCAAGCAGTACGGGGTGAGCAGTTCTTC.

The V call is TRBV5-6, the J call TRBJ2-5; maybe TRBD1 (6 bases). The V gene's germline CDR1 is SGHDT and CDR2 YYEEEE. Trimming took 4 bases from V and 5 from J, leaving 30 bases between them. The CDR3 length is 19 residues. CDR3 sequence (DNA): TGTGCCAGCAGCGGCCAACACGACAGGACAAGAGCTCGGACCGAGACCCAGTACTTC. It translates to CASSGQHDRTRARTETQYF.

This clonotype was detected ten times or more. The V and J genes are TRBV12-3 or TRBV12-4 and TRBJ2-1, with 9 bases identical to TRBD2. Trimming at V came to 3 bases and at J to 13 bases, leaving 4 bases not matched to a gene. The CDR3 consists of 12 residues. The CDR3 here is CASSLTSGAQFF. In DNA, the CDR3 is TGTGCCAGCAGTTTGACTAGCGGAGCCCAGTTCTTC.

V usage is TRBV7-8 and J usage is TRBJ2-2; a possible D gene is TRBD2 (6 bases). Deletions cut 5 bases from V and 5 bases from J, with 18 bases between. CDR1 and CDR2 (germline): SGHVS, FQNEAQ. The length of the CDR3 is 16 residues. The CDR3 is CASSRRTGVGTGELFF. The CDR3 DNA reads TGTGCCAGCAGCCGTAGGACGGGAGTAGGGACCGGGGAGCTGTTTTTT.

The chain links TRBV28 to TRBJ2-5; 8 bases line up with TRBD2. Germline CDR1 and CDR2: MDHEN and SYDVKM. CDR3 length: 15 amino acids. V shed 4 bases, J shed 4 bases, and the junction held 8 bases outside the gene matches. DNA for the CDR3: TGTGCCAGCAGTTCCGCGGGACTAGTGAGAGAGACCCAGTACTTC. Residues: CASSSAGLVRETQYF.

This clonotype showed up just a few times. The chain carries TRBV28 and TRBJ1-1, with D tentatively TRBD1 (5 bases). Per the germline V gene, CDR1 is MDHEN and CDR2 is SYDVKM. Trimming took off 7 bases at V and 5 bases at J, with 11 bases between the two ends. CDR3 length: 12 residues. The CDR3 DNA follows: TGTGCCAGCACCCGGTGGGGGACTGAAGCTTTCTTT. The encoded protein is CASTRWGTEAFF.

A remark on this clonotype: Its ends do not fully match the called genes, so a read error is possible. The chain is built from TRBV12-3 or TRBV12-4 and TRBJ1-2; 7 bases are shared with TRBD1. The CDR3 is made up of 16 amino acids. The CDR3 sequence: CASSKGATGNNYGYAF. Written as DNA, the CDR3 is TGTGCCAGCAGTAAAGGGGCGACAGGGAATAACTATGGCTACGCCTTC.

This clonotype appeared many times. V is TRBV5-1 and J is TRBJ2-1; tentative D call: TRBD2 (5 bases). The CDR3 is 13 amino acids. Germline V gene sequence: CDR1 SGHRS, CDR2 YFSETQ. The V end lost 2 bases, the J end lost 5 bases, and 8 bases lay between the germline ends. CDR3 in DNA: TGCGCCAGCAGCTTCCTCGGGGACAATGAGCAGTTCTTC. Its protein is CASSFLGDNEQFF.

This chain connects TRBV24-1 to TRBJ2-1, with D unresolved. CDR3 length: 11 amino acids. V was pared by 7 bases and J by 9 bases, with 9 bases between. Germline lookup yields CDR1 KGHDR and CDR2 SFDVKD. In DNA, the CDR3 is TGTGCCACCAGCGCCATAGGTGAGCAGTTCTTC. Translated, it gives CATSAIGEQFF.

This chain joins TRBV24-1 and TRBJ1-5, with D perhaps matching TRBD1 (6 bases). The germline V gene has CDR1 KGHDR and CDR2 SFDVKD. The germline V and J ends were trimmed by 4 bases and 5 bases, with 11 bases remaining between them. There are 14 residues in the CDR3. CDR3 in amino acids: CATSEQGVHQPQHF. The CDR3 coding sequence is TGTGCCACCAGTGAACAGGGAGTACATCAGCCCCAGCATTTT.

V usage is TRBV28 and J usage is TRBJ2-5; 8 positions agree with TRBD1. The junction had 19 bases not matched to a gene; V was cut back by 7 bases and J by 3 bases. Germline-derived CDR1 and CDR2 are MDHEN and SYDVKM. The CDR3 contains 18 residues. The CDR3 bases are TGTGCCAGCACAAAAAAAGCTTCCGGGACAGGATTAAAAGAGACCCAGTACTTC. This sequence encodes CASTKKASGTGLKETQYF.

This clonotype was seen a few times. V usage is TRBV30 and J usage is TRBJ2-5; weak D call: TRBD2 (5 bases). Germline V gives CDR1 GTSNPN, CDR2 SVGIG (reference sequence). CDR3 length equals 11 residues. Trimming cost V 8 bases and J 5 bases, with 12 bases left between them. The CDR3 DNA follows: TGTGCCGGACTTAGCTGGGAGACCCAGTACTTC. It codes for CAGLSWETQYF.